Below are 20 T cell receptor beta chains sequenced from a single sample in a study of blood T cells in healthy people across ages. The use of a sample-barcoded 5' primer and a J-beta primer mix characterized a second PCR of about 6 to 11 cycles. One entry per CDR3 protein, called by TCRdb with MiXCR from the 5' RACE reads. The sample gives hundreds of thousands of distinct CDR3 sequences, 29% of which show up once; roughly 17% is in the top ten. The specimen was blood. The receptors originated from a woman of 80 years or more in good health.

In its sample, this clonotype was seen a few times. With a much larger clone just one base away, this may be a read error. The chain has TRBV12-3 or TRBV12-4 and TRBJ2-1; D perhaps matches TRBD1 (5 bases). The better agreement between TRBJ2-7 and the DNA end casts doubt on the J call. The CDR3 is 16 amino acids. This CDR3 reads CASSPIRVSSYNEQYF. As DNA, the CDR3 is TGTGCCAGCAGTCCAATCAGGGTCAGCTCCTACAATGAGCAGTACTTC.

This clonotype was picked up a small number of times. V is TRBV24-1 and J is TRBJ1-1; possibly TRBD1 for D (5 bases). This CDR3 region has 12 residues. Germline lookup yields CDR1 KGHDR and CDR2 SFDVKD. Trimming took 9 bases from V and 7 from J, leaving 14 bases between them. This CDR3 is CATRRGDVEAFF. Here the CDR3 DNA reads TGTGCCACCCGGCGGGGGGATGTTGAAGCTTTCTTT.

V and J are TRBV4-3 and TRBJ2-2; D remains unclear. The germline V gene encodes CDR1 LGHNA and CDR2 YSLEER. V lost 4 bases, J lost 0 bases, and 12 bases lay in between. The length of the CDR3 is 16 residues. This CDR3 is CASSRSMDPNTGELFF. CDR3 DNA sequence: TGCGCCAGCAGCCGCAGCATGGACCCGAACACCGGGGAGCTGTTTTTT.

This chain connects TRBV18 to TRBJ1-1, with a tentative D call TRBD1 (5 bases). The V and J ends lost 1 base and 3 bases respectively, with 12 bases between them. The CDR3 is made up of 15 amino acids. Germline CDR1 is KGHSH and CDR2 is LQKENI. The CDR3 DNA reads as TGTGCCAGCTCACCACGTCCAGGGTCAGACACTGAAGCTTTCTTT. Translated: CASSPRPGSDTEAFF.

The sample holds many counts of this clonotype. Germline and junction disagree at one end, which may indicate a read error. The CDR3 reads CASSLAGVTEAFF. CDR3 bases: TGTGCCAGCAGTTTAGCTGGGGTAACTGAAGCTTTCTTT. V gene TRBV7-2 combines with J gene TRBJ1-1, with D hard to call. CDR3 length: 13 residues. Germline assignment: CDR1 SGHTA and CDR2 FQGNSA.

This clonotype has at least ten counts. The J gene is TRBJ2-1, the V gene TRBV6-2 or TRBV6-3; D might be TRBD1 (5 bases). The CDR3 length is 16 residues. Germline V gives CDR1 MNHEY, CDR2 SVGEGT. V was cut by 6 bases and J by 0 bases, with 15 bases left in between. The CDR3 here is CASRNRYSSSYNEQFF. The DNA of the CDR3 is TGTGCCAGCAGAAACAGGTACTCGAGCTCCTACAATGAGCAGTTCTTC.

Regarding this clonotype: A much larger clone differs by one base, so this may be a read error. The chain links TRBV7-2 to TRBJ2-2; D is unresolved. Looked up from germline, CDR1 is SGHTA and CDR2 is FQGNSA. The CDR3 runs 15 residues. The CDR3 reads CAGSLWGVGNGELFF. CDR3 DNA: TGTGCCGGCAGCTTATGGGGTGTGGGCAACGGGGAGCTGTTTTTT.

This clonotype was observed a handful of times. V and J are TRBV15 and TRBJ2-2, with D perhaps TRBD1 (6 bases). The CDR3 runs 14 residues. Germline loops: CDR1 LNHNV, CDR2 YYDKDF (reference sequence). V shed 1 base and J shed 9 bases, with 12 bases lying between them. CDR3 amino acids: CATSRGQVSRELFF. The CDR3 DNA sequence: TGTGCCACCAGCAGAGGACAGGTTAGCAGGGAGCTGTTTTTT. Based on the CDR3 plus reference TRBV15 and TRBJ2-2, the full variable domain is DAMVIQNPRYQVTQFGKPVTLSCSQTLNHNVMYWYQQKSSQAPKLLFHYYDKDFNNEADTPDNFQSRRPNTSFCFLDIRSPGLGDTAMYLCATSRGQVSRELFFGEGSRLTVL.

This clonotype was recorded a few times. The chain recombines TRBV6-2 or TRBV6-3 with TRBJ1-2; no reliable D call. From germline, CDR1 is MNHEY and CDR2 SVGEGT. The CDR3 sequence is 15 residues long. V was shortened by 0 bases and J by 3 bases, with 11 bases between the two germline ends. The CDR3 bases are TGTGCCAGCAGTTACTCCTCGGGTGTTTACTATGGCTACACCTTC. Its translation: CASSYSSGVYYGYTF.

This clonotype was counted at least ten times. CDR3 sequence (DNA): TGCAGTGCTAGAGAGGCGGGGCCGAGGACTGAAGCTTTCTTT. It encodes CSAREAGPRTEAFF. The chain employs TRBV20-1 and TRBJ1-1; possibly TRBD1 for D (5 bases). Trimming removed 0 bases from V and 5 bases from J, with 13 bases in between. The CDR3 length is 14 residues. Germline V CDR1 and CDR2: DFQATT, SNEGSKA (reference sequence).

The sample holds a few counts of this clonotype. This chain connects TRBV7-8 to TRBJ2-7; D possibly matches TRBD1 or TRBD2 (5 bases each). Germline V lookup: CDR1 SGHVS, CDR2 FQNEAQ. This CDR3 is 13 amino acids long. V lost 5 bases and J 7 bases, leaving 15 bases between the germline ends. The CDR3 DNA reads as TGTGCCAGCAGCGGTGGCCTCGGGGCTGAGCAGTACTTC. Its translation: CASSGGLGAEQYF.

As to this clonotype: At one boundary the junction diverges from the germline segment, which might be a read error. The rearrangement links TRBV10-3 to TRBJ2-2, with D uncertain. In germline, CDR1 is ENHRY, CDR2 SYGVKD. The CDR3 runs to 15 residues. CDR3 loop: CAISESTPNTGELFF. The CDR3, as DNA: TGTGCCATCAGTGAGTCGACCCCGAATACCGGGGAGCTGTTTTTT.

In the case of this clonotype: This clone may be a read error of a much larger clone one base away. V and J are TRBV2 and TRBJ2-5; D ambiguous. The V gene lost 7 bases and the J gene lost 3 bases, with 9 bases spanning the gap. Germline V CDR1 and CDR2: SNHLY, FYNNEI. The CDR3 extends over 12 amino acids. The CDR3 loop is CASKGLEETQYF. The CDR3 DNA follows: TGTGCCAGCAAAGGGTTGGAAGAGACCCAGTACTTC.

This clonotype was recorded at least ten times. CDR3 protein: CASSRGQAPDTQYF. The DNA for the CDR3 is TGTGCCAGCAGCCGTGGACAGGCCCCAGATACGCAGTATTTT. This rearrangement joins TRBV6-2 or TRBV6-3 to TRBJ2-3; 7 bases agree with TRBD1. Trimming took 6 bases from V and 4 from J; bases not matched to a gene: 7. The CDR3 runs 14 residues. CDR1 and CDR2 from the germline V gene are MNHEY and SVGEGT.

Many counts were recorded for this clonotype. CDR3 nucleotides: TGTGCCAGCAGTCCCCTACGGAGGGGGATGGGAGGCTACACCTTC. As protein: CASSPLRRGMGGYTF. V usage is TRBV12-3 or TRBV12-4 and J usage is TRBJ1-2, with D possibly being TRBD1 (6 bases). The CDR3 consists of 15 residues. The ends were cut back, 5 bases at V and 8 bases at J, with 21 bases in the middle.

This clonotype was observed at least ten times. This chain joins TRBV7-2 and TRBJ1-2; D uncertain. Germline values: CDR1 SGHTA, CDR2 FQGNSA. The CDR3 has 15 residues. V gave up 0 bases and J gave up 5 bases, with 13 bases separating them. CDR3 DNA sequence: TGTGCCAGCAGCTTAGCACGGCAGCCTGGATATGGCTACACCTTC. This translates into CASSLARQPGYGYTF.

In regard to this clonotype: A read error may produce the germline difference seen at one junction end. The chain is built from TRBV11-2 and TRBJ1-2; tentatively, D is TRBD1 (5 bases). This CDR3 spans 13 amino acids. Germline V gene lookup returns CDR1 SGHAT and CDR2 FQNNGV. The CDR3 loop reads CTSSLGVNYGYTF. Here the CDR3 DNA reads TGTACCAGCAGTTTGGGGGTTAACTATGGCTACACCTTC.

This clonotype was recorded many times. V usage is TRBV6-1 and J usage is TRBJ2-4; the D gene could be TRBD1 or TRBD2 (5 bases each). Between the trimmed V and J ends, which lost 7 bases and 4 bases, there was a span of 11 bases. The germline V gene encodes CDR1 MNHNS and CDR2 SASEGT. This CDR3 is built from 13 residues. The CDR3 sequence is CASTGAGKNIQYF. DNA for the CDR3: TGTGCCAGCACCGGGGCTGGGAAAAACATTCAGTACTTC.

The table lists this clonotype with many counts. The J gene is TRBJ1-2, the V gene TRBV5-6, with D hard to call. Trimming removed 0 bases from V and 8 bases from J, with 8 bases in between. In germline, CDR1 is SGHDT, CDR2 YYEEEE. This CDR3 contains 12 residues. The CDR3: CASSLVPEGYTF. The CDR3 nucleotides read TGTGCCAGCAGCTTGGTACCGGAGGGCTACACCTTC.

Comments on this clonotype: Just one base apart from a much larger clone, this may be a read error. In nucleotides, the CDR3 is TGTGCCGGCAGCCGTGACAGGGCTGGCTACACCTTC. Its protein is CAGSRDRAGYTF. The rearrangement uses TRBV12-3 or TRBV12-4 and TRBJ1-2, with 7 positions matching TRBD1. The CDR3 sequence is 12 residues long.